Here is one T cell receptor (beta chain) with its context. Its cognate antigen is unknown. This entry belongs to a study of CD8+ T cells in alopecia areata. CDR1 MNHNY and CDR2 SVGAGI come from the germline V gene (reference sequence). This CDR3 has 11 residues. V shed 4 bases and J shed 6 bases, with 7 bases lying between them. Overall study findings and caveats: Higher clonality and more expanded CD8+ clones appeared in lesional than normal scalp.

RNA extraction and reverse transcription yielded cDNA as sequencing template. The repertoire was sequenced with immunoSEQ multiplex PCR; TCRdb's copy has only in-frame clones and lacks some. The table includes around 140,000 clones, roughly 50% detected once. The material sequenced was CD8+ T cells sorted from blood, taken at week 0. The chain is built from TRBV6-6 and TRBJ2-7; no definite D call. This TCR was recovered from a human donor with alopecia areata. CDR3: CASSLGGEQYF. The CDR3 DNA is TGTGCCAGCAGTTTGGGCGGCGAGCAGTACTTC.